These T cell receptor beta chains were read from a single sample in a study of sequential checkpoint blockade in melanoma. The repertoire was sequenced with immunoSEQ multiplex PCR; TCRdb's copy has only in-frame clones and lacks some. In the table there are some 19,000 clones, around four fifths of which are singletons. The sample here was CD8+ T cells sorted from blood (inferred from file names), taken from a patient given nivolumab and ipilimumab in sequence. The receptors were sampled from a human donor with melanoma. CDR3s include the opening cysteine and the closing phenylalanine or tryptophan. Fields, in order: clone size, D gene, V gene, J gene, CDR3 DNA, CDR3 protein. A D gene is named only where the DNA matches it firmly. Expanded clones are given a class, and other clones once, few, many or no size at all.

NA	TRBD1	TRBV5-1	TRBJ1-4	TGCGCCAGCAGCACGACAGGGGGGGCTAATGAAAAACTGTTTTTT	CASSTTGGANEKLFF
NA	NA	TRBV19	TRBJ2-3	TGTGCCAGTAGCGGGGTTGTTACAGATACGCAGTATTTT	CASSGVVTDTQYF
NA	TRBD2	TRBV28	TRBJ2-7	TGTGCCAGCAGCCTAGCGGGAGAATGGGCCGAGCAGTACTTC	CASSLAGEWAEQYF
NA	NA	TRBV7-9	TRBJ2-3	TGTGCCAGCAGCCGCGCCATATATACGCAGTATTTT	CASSRAIYTQYF
NA	NA	TRBV5-6	TRBJ2-5	TGTGCCAGCAGCTCGAGGACAGAAAATTGGGGAGAGACCCAGTACTTC	CASSSRTENWGETQYF
NA	NA	TRBV27	TRBJ2-2	TGTGCCAGCAGTTGGCGGTCCTCGAACACCGGGGAGCTGTTTTTT	CASSWRSSNTGELFF
NA	NA	TRBV18	TRBJ2-7	TGTGCCAGCTCGTCCGGGGGACTCGGCGAGCAGTACTTC	CASSSGGLGEQYF
NA	NA	TRBV7-9	TRBJ1-1	TGTGCCAGCAGCAAACAAGTTCGGGGTTTGAACACTGAAGCTTTCTTT	CASSKQVRGLNTEAFF
NA	NA	TRBV5-6	TRBJ2-5	TGTGCCAGCAGCTTCCTTTCATGGGAGGAGCAGTACTTC	CASSFLSWEEQYF
once	TRBD1	TRBV15	TRBJ1-4	TGTGCCACCAGCAGAGATGGGACAGGGGGTGAAAAACTGTTTTTT	CATSRDGTGGEKLFF
NA	NA	TRBV6-5	TRBJ2-7	TGTGCCAGCAGTTCAGGGGTCCCGAACTACGAGCAGTACTTC	CASSSGVPNYEQYF
few	TRBD1	TRBV2	TRBJ1-5	TGTGCCAGCAGTTACTCGATACAGGGGAATCAGCCCCAGCATTTT	CASSYSIQGNQPQHF
NA	TRBD1	TRBV28	TRBJ2-7	TGTGCCAGCAGTGCCCGGGACAGGGGAACCTACGAGCAGTACTTC	CASSARDRGTYEQYF
NA	TRBD1	TRBV15	TRBJ2-1	TGTGCCACCAGCAGAGCCCGGACAGGGGTCAATGAGCAGTTCTTC	CATSRARTGVNEQFF
NA	NA	TRBV27	TRBJ2-7	TGTGCCAGCAGAGCCAAGGGACTCGACGCCTACGAGCAGTACTTC	CASRAKGLDAYEQYF
NA	NA	TRBV7-9	TRBJ2-3	TGTGCCAGCAGGAAGGGGGAATCGGATACGCAGTATTTT	CASRKGESDTQYF
NA	NA	TRBV15	TRBJ1-2	TGTGCCACCAGCAGAGATCCCGGCAGGGTGAATGACTATGGCTACACCTTC	CATSRDPGRVNDYGYTF
NA	TRBD2	TRBV30	TRBJ2-3	TGTGCCTGGGGAGAAGGGGGACTAGCGGTACCAGATACGCAGTATTTT	CAWGEGGLAVPDTQYF
NA	TRBD2	TRBV19	TRBJ2-7	TGTGCCAGTAGTATTGGGGACTACTACGAGCAGTACTTC	CASSIGDYYEQYF
few	TRBD1	TRBV19	TRBJ1-6	TGTGCCAGTAGTACCGACAGGGTCATAGGTTCACCCCTCCACTTT	CASSTDRVIGSPLHF
NA	NA	TRBV23-1	TRBJ1-1	TGCGCCAGCAGTCAAGGGGCCAGGGGCAGGTGGATGAACACTGAAGCTTTCTTT	CASSQGARGRWMNTEAFF
NA	NA	TRBV5-4	TRBJ1-1	TGTGCCAGCAGCTCGACGGGTGCCCCTGAAGCTTTCTTT	CASSSTGAPEAFF
NA	NA	TRBV2	TRBJ2-3	TGTGCCAGCAGTCGGGGGTTTACAGATACGCAGTATTTT	CASSRGFTDTQYF
NA	NA	TRBV7-9	TRBJ2-5	TGTGCCAGCAGCCTACTAGGACAGTCGGAGACCCAGTACTTC	CASSLLGQSETQYF
NA	NA	TRBV4-1	TRBJ1-2	TGCGCCAGCAGCCAAGAACAACAGAGCTATGGCTACACCTTC	CASSQEQQSYGYTF
few	TRBD1	TRBV29-1	TRBJ1-2	TGCAGCGTTGTAGGGGGCCGGGGCTACACCTTC	CSVVGGRGYTF
few	NA	TRBV14	TRBJ1-2	TGTGCCAGCAGCAAGGACTTACGGGATGGCTACACCTTC	CASSKDLRDGYTF
NA	TRBD2	TRBV27	TRBJ2-7	TGTGCCAGCCGGGAGCGGGGGGCCGGCGAGCAGTACTTC	CASRERGAGEQYF